Below are 17 T cell receptor beta chains sequenced from a single sample in a study of T cell responses to AZD1222 COVID-19 vaccine. Produced via immunoSEQ multiplex PCR; TCRdb's table is partial and in-frame only. The sample contains approximately 200,000 clones, roughly 94% of which appear only once. Source: peripheral blood, taken 28 days after the second dose of the MenACWY control vaccine. These receptors all come from an adult who received the MenACWY meningococcal vaccine as a control.

This chain uses TRBV6-5 with TRBJ1-6; 9 bases line up with TRBD1. CDR1 and CDR2 (germline): MNHEY, SVGAGI. V lost 11 bases and J lost 7; bases outside the gene matches: 6. The CDR3 has 13 residues. The CDR3 DNA reads TGTGCCTCATGGACAGGGGAAAATTCACCCCTCCACTTT. This sequence encodes CASWTGENSPLHF.

The chain uses TRBV25-1 and TRBJ2-5; D unresolved. CDR1 is MGHDK and CDR2 is SYGVNS in the germline V gene. V was shortened by 4 bases and J by 5 bases, with 11 bases between the two germline ends. The CDR3 is made up of 13 amino acids. The DNA for the CDR3 is TGTGCCAGCAGTGTGACGGGCAGCGAGACCCAGTACTTC. Translated: CASSVTGSETQYF.

The CDR3 DNA is TGTGCCAGCTCACCAGCCGCAGGTTCACCTTCCTACGAGCAGTACTTC. Translated: CASSPAAGSPSYEQYF. J is TRBJ2-7 and V is TRBV18; no clear D. V was shortened by 2 bases and J by 1 base, with 15 bases between the two germline ends. Germline V gene data show CDR1 as KGHSH and CDR2 as LQKENI. This CDR3 spans 16 amino acids.

The CDR3 protein is CASSTGTSGSSYEQYF. In DNA, the CDR3 is TGTGCCAGCAGCACTGGGACTAGCGGCTCCTCCTACGAGCAGTACTTC. The J gene is TRBJ2-7, the V gene TRBV14; the match to TRBD2 covers 11 bases. With V trimmed by 5 bases and J by 0 bases, 6 bases remained unmatched. Germline-derived CDR1 and CDR2 are SGHDN and FVKESK. The CDR3 covers 16 residues. The complete variable domain, with remaining parts taken from reference TRBV14 and TRBJ2-7, reads EAGVTQFPSHSVIEKGQTVTLRCDPISGHDNLYWYRRVMGKEIKFLLHFVKESKQDESGMPNNRFLAERTGGTYSTLKVQPAELEDSGVYFCASSTGTSGSSYEQYFGPGTRLTVT.

The rearrangement uses TRBV4-2 and TRBJ2-1; D is perhaps TRBD1 (6 bases). Germline V lookup: CDR1 LGHNA, CDR2 YNFKEQ. V lost 4 bases and J lost 4, with 20 bases in between. CDR3 length equals 17 residues. The CDR3 loop is CASSPQTTRGLYNEQFF. CDR3 sequence (DNA): TGTGCCAGCAGCCCCCAGACTACCAGGGGCCTTTACAATGAGCAGTTCTTC.

J is TRBJ2-7 and V is TRBV3-1 (or the pseudogene TRBV3-2), with D tentatively TRBD1 (6 bases). This CDR3 has 15 amino acids. Trimming left V 0 bases short and J 4 bases short, with 13 bases between. The germline gives CDR1 LGHDT, CDR2 YNNKEL (reference sequence). The CDR3: CASSQERAGAYEQYF. Written as DNA, the CDR3 is TGTGCCAGCAGCCAAGAGCGCGCAGGGGCGTACGAGCAGTACTTC.

CDR3 nucleotides: TGTGCCTGGAGTTCGGCGCCAGATACGCAGTATTTT. Protein sequence: CAWSSAPDTQYF. V and J are TRBV30 and TRBJ2-3; D unclear. Between the trimmed V and J ends, which lost 2 bases and 4 bases, there was a span of 7 bases. CDR1 GTSNPN and CDR2 SVGIG come from the germline V gene (reference sequence). The CDR3 is made up of 12 amino acids.

This chain links TRBV6-2 or TRBV6-3 with TRBJ1-1; D not resolved. Trimming removed 2 bases from V and 1 base from J, with 5 bases in between. Germline CDR1 MNHEY, CDR2 SVGEGT. This CDR3 spans 13 amino acids. DNA for the CDR3: TGTGCCAGCAGTTACATCGGGAACACTGAAGCTTTCTTT. It codes for CASSYIGNTEAFF.

This clone was seen just once. The V gene is TRBV28, the J gene TRBJ1-2, with 9 positions matching TRBD1. The CDR3 covers 13 residues. Looked up from germline, CDR1 is MDHEN and CDR2 is SYDVKM. Trimming took 6 bases from V and 8 from J; bases not matched to a gene: 7. CDR3 DNA: TGTGCCAGCAGCCAGGGACAGGGTGGGGGCTACACCTTC. Its protein is CASSQGQGGGYTF.

The chain uses TRBV6-2 or TRBV6-3 and TRBJ2-3; 13 positions match TRBD2. This CDR3 contains 18 residues. V was clipped by 4 bases and J by 4 bases; unmatched bases: 11. Germline V gene data show CDR1 as MNHEY and CDR2 as SVGEGT. The DNA of the CDR3 is TGTGCCAGCAGTTCCGGACTAGCGGGGGCCCTAGGTGCAGATACGCAGTATTTT. Its protein is CASSSGLAGALGADTQYF.

The V and J genes are TRBV27 and TRBJ1-6; D is unclear. V lost 5 bases and J lost 7, with 12 bases in between. Germline V gene data show CDR1 as MNHEY and CDR2 as SMNVEV (reference sequence). This CDR3 contains 14 residues. The CDR3 sequence: CASSVTVANSPLHF. CDR3 nucleotide sequence: TGTGCCAGCAGTGTAACAGTCGCCAATTCACCCCTCCACTTT.

The chain uses TRBV10-3 and TRBJ2-7, with TRBD1 identical over 7 bases. The germline V gene encodes CDR1 ENHRY and CDR2 SYGVKD. This CDR3 has 13 amino acids. V was pared by 0 bases and J by 11 bases, with 7 bases of the junction left unmatched. DNA for the CDR3: TGTGCCATCAGTGAGTCTGAGACAGGGATTGAGTACTTC. Translated: CAISESETGIEYF.

The chain combines TRBV25-1 with TRBJ2-7, with D perhaps TRBD1 or TRBD2 (6 bases each). The V end was cut by 6 bases, the J end by 6 bases, with 9 bases between. CDR3 size: 11 residues. The germline V gene encodes CDR1 MGHDK and CDR2 SYGVNS. The CDR3 loop is CASSRGGEQYF. CDR3 coding DNA: TGTGCCAGCAGCAGGGGAGGCGAGCAGTACTTC.

This clone has just one count. The chain is built from TRBV27 and TRBJ1-2; 7 bases agree with TRBD1. In germline, CDR1 is MNHEY, CDR2 SMNVEV (reference sequence). The CDR3 length is 15 residues. Losses at the gene ends were 6 bases for V and 4 bases for J; bases not matched to a gene: 11. DNA of the CDR3: TGTGCCAGCAGCTTAACAGGGGATGGTAGCTATGGCTACACCTTC. Protein sequence: CASSLTGDGSYGYTF.

This chain joins TRBV5-1 and TRBJ2-2, with no clear D. This CDR3 has 14 amino acids. V lost 2 bases to trimming and J lost 7 bases, with 12 bases between them. The germline gives CDR1 SGHRS, CDR2 YFSETQ. CDR3 residues: CASSFSQNGGELFF. CDR3 coding DNA: TGCGCCAGCAGCTTCAGCCAGAACGGCGGGGAGCTGTTTTTT.

Here the CDR3 reads CASSLAGQGSEKLFF. DNA of the CDR3: TGTGCCAGCAGCTTGGCGGGACAGGGGAGTGAAAAACTGTTTTTT. The chain joins TRBV5-6 to TRBJ1-4; 10 nucleotides match TRBD1. J lost 7 bases, V lost 0 bases, and 3 bases had no gene match. CDR1 is SGHDT and CDR2 is YYEEEE in the germline V gene. The length of the CDR3 is 15 residues.

V usage is TRBV7-9 and J usage is TRBJ2-7; perhaps TRBD1 as D (6 bases). Trimming pared 5 bases from V and 5 bases from J, leaving 10 bases between. Germline V lookup: CDR1 SEHNR, CDR2 FQNEAQ (reference sequence). CDR3 length equals 12 residues. CDR3 DNA: TGTGCCAGCAGCCACAGGGCCCACGAGCAGTACTTC. It yields the protein CASSHRAHEQYF. Looking up the rest from reference TRBV7-9 and TRBJ2-7 gives the full variable domain: DTGVSQNPRHKITKRGQNVTFRCDPISEHNRLYWYRQTLGQGPEFLTYFQNEAQLEKSRLLSDRFSAERPKGSFSTLEIQRTEQGDSAMYLCASSHRAHEQYFGPGTRLTVT.